The 8 T cell receptor beta chains reported below all come from one sample, sequenced in a study of T cells in localized non-small cell lung cancer. Profiling relied on immunoSEQ multiplex PCR, and the TCRdb table lists in-frame clones only, not all of them. The sample comprises 45,000 to 60,000 clones, roughly 88% of which are singletons, and approximately 5.2% rests with the top ten. The sequencing used peripheral blood, collected before any cancer treatment. Source of these receptors: a woman aged 35 to 70 with stage I lung adenocarcinoma.

Here the CDR3 DNA reads TGTGCCAGCAGCAAAAGACAGTGGGACAGGGAGACCCAGTACTTC. Its translation is CASSKRQWDRETQYF. The chain is built from TRBV5-6 and TRBJ2-5, with 8 bases matching TRBD1. The CDR3 contains 15 residues. The V segment lost 4 bases and the J segment 5 bases; nucleotides outside the gene matches: 10. CDR1 SGHDT and CDR2 YYEEEE come from the germline V gene.

The rearrangement uses TRBV5-1 and TRBJ1-4; D call uncertain. Trimming removed 6 bases at V and 3 bases at J, with 18 bases between. The CDR3 contains 16 residues. From germline, CDR1 is SGHRS and CDR2 YFSETQ. CDR3 protein: CASNLIGLGSNEKLFF. The CDR3 DNA reads TGCGCCAGCAATTTAATTGGATTGGGCTCTAATGAAAAACTGTTTTTT. The full variable domain, completed using reference TRBV5-1 and TRBJ1-4, is KAGVTQTPRYLIKTRGQQVTLSCSPISGHRSVSWYQQTPGQGLQFLFEYFSETQRNKGNFPGRFSGRQFSNSRSEMNVSTLELGDSALYLCASNLIGLGSNEKLFFGSGTQLSVL.

The rearrangement joins TRBV9 to TRBJ2-2, with D possibly matching TRBD2 (5 bases). Per the germline V gene, CDR1 is SGDLS and CDR2 is YYNGEE. This CDR3 comprises 15 residues. V was clipped by 4 bases and J by 1 base, with 11 bases between them. The CDR3 nucleotides read TGTGCCAGCAGCCCCGCCAGCGGGAACACCGGGGAGCTGTTTTTT. Amino acid sequence: CASSPASGNTGELFF.

The J gene is TRBJ2-7, the V gene TRBV7-2; TRBD2 aligns across 11 bases. Trimming took 5 bases from V and 4 from J; bases not matched to a gene: 10. Germline V gene sequence: CDR1 SGHTA, CDR2 FQGNSA. The CDR3 extends over 16 amino acids. CDR3 residues: CASSLLSGGARYEQYF. Here the CDR3 DNA reads TGTGCCAGCAGCCTTCTTAGCGGGGGGGCCAGGTACGAGCAGTACTTC.

V gene TRBV6-5 combines with J gene TRBJ1-4; no definite D call. Germline CDR1 reads MNHEY; CDR2 reads SVGAGI. V was shortened by 5 bases and J by 11 bases, with 12 bases between the two germline ends. The CDR3 extends over 12 amino acids. The DNA of the CDR3 is TGTGCCAGCAGTGAACCGCCGGGGAAACTGTTTTTT. Its translation is CASSEPPGKLFF.

The chain has TRBV5-4 and TRBJ2-7; D is tentatively TRBD1 or TRBD2 (5 bases each). The CDR3 extends over 13 amino acids. Trimming took 0 bases from V and 7 from J, leaving 11 bases between them. Per the germline V gene, CDR1 is SGHNT and CDR2 is YYREEE (reference sequence). The chain's CDR3 is CASSLVGTDEQYF. CDR3 sequence (DNA): TGTGCCAGCAGCTTGGTGGGGACGGATGAGCAGTACTTC.

The chain uses TRBV7-2 and TRBJ2-1; perhaps D is TRBD1 or TRBD2 (5 bases each). The length of the CDR3 is 14 residues. The germline CDR1 and CDR2 sequences are SGHTA and FQGNSA. The germline V and J ends were trimmed by 6 bases and 4 bases, with 13 bases remaining between them. CDR3 bases: TGTGCCAGCAGATACGGGGCGGGTTACAATGAGCAGTTCTTC. Its translation: CASRYGAGYNEQFF.

This clone has more than one count but fewer than ten. V and J are TRBV30 and TRBJ2-7, with 8 bases matching TRBD1. The CDR3 contains 17 residues. V shed 0 bases and J 2 bases; nucleotides not matched to a gene: 12. From germline, CDR1 is GTSNPN and CDR2 SVGIG (reference sequence). The CDR3 protein is CAWSVLFAGQVTYEQYF. CDR3 in DNA: TGTGCCTGGAGTGTACTTTTCGCGGGACAGGTAACCTACGAGCAGTACTTC.